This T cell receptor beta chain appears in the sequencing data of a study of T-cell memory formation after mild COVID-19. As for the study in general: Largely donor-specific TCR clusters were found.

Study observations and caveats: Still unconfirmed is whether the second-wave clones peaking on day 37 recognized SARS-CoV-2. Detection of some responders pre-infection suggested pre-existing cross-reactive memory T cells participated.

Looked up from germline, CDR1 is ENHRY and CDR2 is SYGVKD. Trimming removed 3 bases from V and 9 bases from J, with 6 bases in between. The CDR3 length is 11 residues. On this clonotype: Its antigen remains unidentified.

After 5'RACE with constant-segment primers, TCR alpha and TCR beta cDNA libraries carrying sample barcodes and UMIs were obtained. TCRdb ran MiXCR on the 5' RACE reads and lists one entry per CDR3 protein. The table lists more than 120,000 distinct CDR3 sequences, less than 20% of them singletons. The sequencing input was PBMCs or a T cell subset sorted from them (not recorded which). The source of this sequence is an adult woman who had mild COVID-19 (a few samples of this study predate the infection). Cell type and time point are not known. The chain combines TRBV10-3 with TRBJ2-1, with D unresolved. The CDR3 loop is CAISDGSEQFF. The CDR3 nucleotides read TGTGCCATCAGTGATGGCAGTGAGCAGTTCTTC.